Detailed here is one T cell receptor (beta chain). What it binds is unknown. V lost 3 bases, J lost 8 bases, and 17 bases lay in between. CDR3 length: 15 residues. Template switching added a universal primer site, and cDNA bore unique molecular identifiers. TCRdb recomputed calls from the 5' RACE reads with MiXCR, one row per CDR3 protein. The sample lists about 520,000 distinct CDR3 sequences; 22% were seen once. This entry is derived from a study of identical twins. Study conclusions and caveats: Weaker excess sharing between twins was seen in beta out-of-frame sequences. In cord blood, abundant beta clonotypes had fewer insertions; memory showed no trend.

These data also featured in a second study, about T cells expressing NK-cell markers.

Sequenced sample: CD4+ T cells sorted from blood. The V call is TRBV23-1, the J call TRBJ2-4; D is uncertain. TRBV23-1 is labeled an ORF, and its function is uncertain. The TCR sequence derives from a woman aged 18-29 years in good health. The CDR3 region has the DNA TGCGCCAGCAGTCACCCGCCTAGGCACTCACACATTCAGTACTTC. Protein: CASSHPPRHSHIQYF.